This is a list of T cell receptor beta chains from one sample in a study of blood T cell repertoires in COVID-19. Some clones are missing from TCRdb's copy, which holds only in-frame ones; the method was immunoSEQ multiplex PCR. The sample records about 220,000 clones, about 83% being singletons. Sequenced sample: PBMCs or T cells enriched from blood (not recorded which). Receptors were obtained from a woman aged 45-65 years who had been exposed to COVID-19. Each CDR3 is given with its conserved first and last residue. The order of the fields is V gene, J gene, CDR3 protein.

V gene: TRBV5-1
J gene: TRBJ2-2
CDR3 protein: CASSLTPSGAGELFF

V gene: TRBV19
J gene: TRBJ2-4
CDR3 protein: CASSMVRAVVSGKNIQYF

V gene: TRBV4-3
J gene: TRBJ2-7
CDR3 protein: CASSQGAGGSYEQYF

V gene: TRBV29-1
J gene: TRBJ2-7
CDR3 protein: CSVEPQAGEQYF

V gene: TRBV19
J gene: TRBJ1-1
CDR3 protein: CAVRDRGEIEAFF

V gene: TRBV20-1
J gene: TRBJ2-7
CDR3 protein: CSALQGYEQYF

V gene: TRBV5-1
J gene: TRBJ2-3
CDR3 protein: CASSLGRGDTQYF

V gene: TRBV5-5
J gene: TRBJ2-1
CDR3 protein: CASSLKATGFENEQFF

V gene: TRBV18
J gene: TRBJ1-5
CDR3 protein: CASSRDIDQPQHF

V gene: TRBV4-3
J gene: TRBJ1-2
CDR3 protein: CASSLSSGQGQYGYTF

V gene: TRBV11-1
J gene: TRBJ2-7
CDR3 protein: CASSFGDRGSYEQYF

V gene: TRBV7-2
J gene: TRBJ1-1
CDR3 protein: CASTKLGGGTEAFF

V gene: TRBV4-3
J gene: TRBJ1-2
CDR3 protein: CASSQGWGQGGNYGYTF

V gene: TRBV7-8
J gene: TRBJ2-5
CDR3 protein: CASSLPSGGVGETQYF

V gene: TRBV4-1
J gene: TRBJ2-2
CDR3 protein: CASSPLTGGRIGELFF

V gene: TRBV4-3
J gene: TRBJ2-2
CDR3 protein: CASSQDAAVHGELFF

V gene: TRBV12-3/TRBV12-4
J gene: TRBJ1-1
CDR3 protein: CASTLRGGEAFF

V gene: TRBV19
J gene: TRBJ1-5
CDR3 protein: CASTLQGSNQPQHF

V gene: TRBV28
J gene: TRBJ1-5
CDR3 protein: CASSYLPGNQPQHF

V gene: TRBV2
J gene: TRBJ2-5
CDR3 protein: CAGKRAGVLQETQYF

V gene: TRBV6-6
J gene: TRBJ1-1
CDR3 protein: CASSLQPSSTEAFF

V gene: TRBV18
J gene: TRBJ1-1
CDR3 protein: CASSAMRGALNTEAFF

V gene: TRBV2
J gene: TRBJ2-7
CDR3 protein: CASSEAWRQEDEYEQYF

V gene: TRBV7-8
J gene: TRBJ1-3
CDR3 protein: CASSSTLTGNTIYF

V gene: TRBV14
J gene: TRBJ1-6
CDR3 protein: CASSQSRGRSPLHF

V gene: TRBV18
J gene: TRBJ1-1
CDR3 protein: CASSPRQGNTEAFF

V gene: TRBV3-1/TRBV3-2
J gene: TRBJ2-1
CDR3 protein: CASSPSSSTQFF

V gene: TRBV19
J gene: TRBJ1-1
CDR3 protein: CASSITGQGEAFF

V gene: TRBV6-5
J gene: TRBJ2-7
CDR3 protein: CASSDGGTIYEQYF

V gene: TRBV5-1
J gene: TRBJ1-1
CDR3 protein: CASSFGRGDTEAFF

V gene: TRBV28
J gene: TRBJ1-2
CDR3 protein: CASSSSGQGKIGYTF

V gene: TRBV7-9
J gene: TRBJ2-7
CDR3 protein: CASSSPDSFSYEQYF

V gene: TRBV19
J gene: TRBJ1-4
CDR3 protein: CATAGGRGNEKLFF

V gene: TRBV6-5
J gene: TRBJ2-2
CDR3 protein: CASSSSGHYTGELFF

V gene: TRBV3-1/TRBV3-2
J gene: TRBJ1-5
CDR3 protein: CASSQGTGWGSNQPQHF

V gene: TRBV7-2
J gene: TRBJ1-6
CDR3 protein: CASSLLDRGLNSPLHF

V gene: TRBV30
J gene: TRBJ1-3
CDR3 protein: CAWNLRGTFSGNTIYF

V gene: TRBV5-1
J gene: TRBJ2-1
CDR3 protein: CASSLGPSSYNEQFF

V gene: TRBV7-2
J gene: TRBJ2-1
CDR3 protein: CASSSTRGGEQFF

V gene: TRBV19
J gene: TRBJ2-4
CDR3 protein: CASSIGDRGPKNIQYF

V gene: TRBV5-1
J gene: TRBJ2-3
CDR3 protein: CASSLGLAGRQYF

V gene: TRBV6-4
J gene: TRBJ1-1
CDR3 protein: CASSEGQGTEAFF

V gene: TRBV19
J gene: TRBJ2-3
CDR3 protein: CASSNGGMPDTQYF

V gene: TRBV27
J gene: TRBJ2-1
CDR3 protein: CASGGQGVNEQFF

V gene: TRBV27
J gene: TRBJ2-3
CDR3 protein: CASSSRGSPDTQYF

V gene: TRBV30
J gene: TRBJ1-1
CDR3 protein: CAWKGQGYTEAFF

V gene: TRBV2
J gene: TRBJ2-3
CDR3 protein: CASSSGLAGGRFGTQYF

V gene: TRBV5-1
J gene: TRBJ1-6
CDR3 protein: CASSLGAGGGSPLHF

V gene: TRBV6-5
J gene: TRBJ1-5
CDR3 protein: CASRSRGWGEQPQHF

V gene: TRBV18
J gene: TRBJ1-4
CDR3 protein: CASSPSAGEEKLFF

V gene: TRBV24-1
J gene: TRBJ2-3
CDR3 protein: CATSAGTASTDTQYF

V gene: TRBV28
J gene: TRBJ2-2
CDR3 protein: CASSVTGMRAGELFF

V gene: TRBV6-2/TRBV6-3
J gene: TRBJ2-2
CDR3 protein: CASSPLSSGDTGELFF

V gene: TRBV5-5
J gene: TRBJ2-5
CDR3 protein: CASGPAGEETQYF

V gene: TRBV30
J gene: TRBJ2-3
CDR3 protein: CAWSVGGRGVTDTQYF

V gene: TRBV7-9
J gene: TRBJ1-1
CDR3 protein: CASIQGSNTEAFF